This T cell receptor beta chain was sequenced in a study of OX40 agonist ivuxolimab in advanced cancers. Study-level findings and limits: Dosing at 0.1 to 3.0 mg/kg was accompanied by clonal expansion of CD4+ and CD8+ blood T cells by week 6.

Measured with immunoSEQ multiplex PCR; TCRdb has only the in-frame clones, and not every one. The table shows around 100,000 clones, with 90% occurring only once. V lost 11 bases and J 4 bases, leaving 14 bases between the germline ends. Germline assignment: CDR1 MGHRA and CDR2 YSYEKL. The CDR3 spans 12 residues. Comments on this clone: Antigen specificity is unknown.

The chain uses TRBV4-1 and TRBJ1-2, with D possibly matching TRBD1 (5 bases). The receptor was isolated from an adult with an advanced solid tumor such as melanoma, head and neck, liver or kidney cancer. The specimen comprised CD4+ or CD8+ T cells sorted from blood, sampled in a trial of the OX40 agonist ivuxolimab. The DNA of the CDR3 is TGCGCCGGGCCGGAGGGACTCTATGGCTACACCTTC. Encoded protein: CAGPEGLYGYTF.